Reported below is one T cell receptor beta chain. A read error is possible here, since a much larger clone lies one base away. The sample comes from a study of tumor-infiltrating lymphocytes in primary liver carcinoma. Study overall: T1-T3 N0M0 was the stage of the tumors, which were about 4.2 to 11 cm across. In every tissue type, samples returned a similar yield of roughly 3.5 to 8 million productive TCRbeta reads.

Making TCR beta cDNA involved around 500 ng total RNA and a constant-region primer. Slightly modified ARM-PCR with three nested multiplex PCR rounds yielded TCR beta libraries. One entry per CDR3 protein, called by TCRdb with MiXCR from the multiplex PCR reads. In the table there are about 100,000 distinct CDR3 sequences, 65% to 70% of which are singletons. Co-extracting RNA and DNA was done with roughly 17-34 mg of unsorted bulk tissue as input. The specimen sequenced was tumor-adjacent normal liver tissue. The receptor's source is a middle-aged man with primary liver carcinoma and hepatitis B virus infection.

CDR3 sequence (DNA): TGTGCCACCAGCTTAGCGGGAGGAGCGGGAGCCTTC. This encodes CATSLAGGAGAF. J is TRBJ2-1 and V is TRBV7-9, with TRBD2 matching 10 bases. The CDR3 is 12 amino acids. In germline, CDR1 is SEHNR, CDR2 FQNEAQ (reference sequence). Supplemented by reference TRBV7-9 and TRBJ2-1, the full variable domain reads DTGVSQNPRHKITKRGQNVTFRCDPISEHNRLYWYRQTLGQGPEFLTYFQNEAQLEKSRLLSDRFSAERPKGSFSTLEIQRTEQGDSAMYLCATSLAGGAGAFGPGTRLTVL.